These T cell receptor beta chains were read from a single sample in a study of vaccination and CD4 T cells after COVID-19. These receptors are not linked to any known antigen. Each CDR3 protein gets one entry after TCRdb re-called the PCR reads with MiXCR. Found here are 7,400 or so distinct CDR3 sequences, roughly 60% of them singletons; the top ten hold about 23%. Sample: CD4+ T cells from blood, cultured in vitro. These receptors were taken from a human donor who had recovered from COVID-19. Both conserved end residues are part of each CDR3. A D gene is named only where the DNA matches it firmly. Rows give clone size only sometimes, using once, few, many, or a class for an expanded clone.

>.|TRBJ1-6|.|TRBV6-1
CVSSEARRRDPYNSPLHF
TGTGTCAGCAGTGAAGCGAGACGCCGGGATCCCTATAATTCACCCCTCCACTTT
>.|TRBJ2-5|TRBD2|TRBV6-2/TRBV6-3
CATRTSGGAGETQYF
TGTGCCACCAGGACTAGCGGGGGGGCGGGAGAGACCCAGTACTTC
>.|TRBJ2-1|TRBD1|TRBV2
CASTRQGAPYNEQFF
TGTGCCAGCACCCGACAGGGGGCCCCCTACAATGAGCAGTTCTTC
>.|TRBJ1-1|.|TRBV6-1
CASRRNWGDTEAFF
TGTGCCAGCAGGAGGAATTGGGGGGACACTGAAGCTTTCTTT
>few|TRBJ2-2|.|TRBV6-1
CASRKPSGIGELFF
TGTGCCAGCAGGAAGCCCTCGGGAATCGGGGAGCTGTTTTTT
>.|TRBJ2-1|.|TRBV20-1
CSARSEVYNEQFF
TGCAGTGCTCGTAGTGAGGTGTACAATGAGCAGTTCTTC
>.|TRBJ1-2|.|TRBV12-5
CASGLVQGGYYGYTF
TGTGCTAGTGGTTTGGTACAAGGCGGCTACTATGGCTACACCTTC
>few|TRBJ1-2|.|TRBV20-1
CSAGDLRTGYTF
TGCAGTGCTGGGGACCTTCGGACTGGCTACACCTTC